A selection of T cell receptor beta chains follows, all from one sample in a study of glioma-infiltrating T cells. MiXCR was run by TCRdb on the multiplex PCR reads, yielding one entry per CDR3 protein. The sample lists under 150,000 distinct CDR3 sequences; under 25% were seen once. Sequencing was done on a sample of glioma tissue, nonneoplastic brain tissue, or PBMCs (not recorded which). The origin of the receptors is a human donor with low-grade glioma or glioblastoma, undergoing nonglioma brain surgery, or in good health (not recorded which). The CDR3 runs from the conserved cysteine through the conserved F or W. The D gene is left open where the match is weak. Clone size is stated in some rows and not others, as once, few, many or a class when expanded.

V gene	clone size	J gene	D gene	CDR3 protein	CDR3 DNA
TRBV14	few	TRBJ2-3	TRBD1	CASSWDRGTDTQYF	TGTGCCAGCAGTTGGGACAGGGGCACAGATACGCAGTATTTT
TRBV4-2	-	TRBJ1-4	-	CASSQPTTNEKLSF	TGTGCCAGCAGCCAGCCAACAACTAATGAAAAACTGTCTTTT
TRBV12-3/TRBV12-4	-	TRBJ2-4	-	CASSLFQVGSIYF	TGTGCCAGCAGTTTATTTCAGGTCGGATCAATCTACTTC
TRBV7-2	few	TRBJ2-1	TRBD2	CASSPPGLAGAQEQFF	TGTGCCAGCAGCCCCCCGGGACTAGCGGGGGCCCAGGAGCAGTTCTTC
TRBV6-1	-	TRBJ2-4	-	CATWPGESKNIQYF	TGTGCCACTTGGCCGGGGGAATCCAAAAACATTCAGTACTTC
TRBV5-4	-	TRBJ1-1	TRBD1	CASSGRGRDTEAFF	TGTGCCAGCAGCGGCAGGGGGAGGGACACTGAAGCTTTCTTT
TRBV12-3/TRBV12-4	once	TRBJ2-3	-	CASSLGGLARGTDTQYF	TGTGCCAGCAGTTTAGGGGGGCTAGCGCGAGGCACAGATACGCAGTATTTT
TRBV7-6	-	TRBJ2-2	-	CASSPISAVNTGELFF	TGTGCCAGCAGCCCTATCTCTGCAGTAAACACCGGGGAGCTGTTTTTT
TRBV6-1	many	TRBJ1-2	-	CASSEANSNYGYTF	TGTGCCAGCAGTGAAGCCAACAGTAACTATGGCTACACCTTC
TRBV20-1	-	TRBJ2-3	TRBD1	CSGQRGRGTDTQYF	TGCAGTGGACAAAGGGGGCGCGGCACAGATACGCAGTATTTT
TRBV12-3/TRBV12-4	few	TRBJ2-1	-	CASSDNSYNEQFF	TGTGCCAGCAGTGATAATTCCTACAATGAGCAGTTCTTC
TRBV29-1	-	TRBJ2-3	-	CSVEGRRTSSDTQYF	TGCAGCGTTGAAGGCCGTCGGACCTCTTCAGATACGCAGTATTTT
TRBV4-2	few	TRBJ2-4	-	CASSQDLVRAELAKNIQYF	TGTGCCAGCAGCCAAGATCTTGTACGAGCGGAGCTAGCCAAAAACATTCAGTACTTC
TRBV12-3/TRBV12-4	-	TRBJ1-6	TRBD1	CASSLRDRGNSPLHF	TGTGCCAGCAGTTTAAGGGACAGAGGGAATTCACCCCTCCACTTT
TRBV3-1	many	TRBJ2-5	-	CASSLKGDKETQYF	TGTGCCAGCAGCTTGAAGGGGGACAAAGAGACCCAGTACTTC
TRBV20-1	-	TRBJ2-1	-	CSARGPIKTYNEQFF	TGCAGTGCTAGAGGACCGATTAAAACCTACAATGAGCAGTTCTTC
TRBV6-1	-	TRBJ1-1	TRBD1	CASSFDRGSDWSNTEAFF	TGTGCCAGCAGTTTCGACAGGGGGAGTGATTGGTCCAACACTGAAGCTTTCTTT
TRBV3-1	-	TRBJ1-3	-	CASSLRVPGNTIYF	TGTGCCAGCAGCCTTAGAGTACCTGGAAACACCATATATTTT
TRBV7-6	few	TRBJ2-6	-	CASSFMTGGANVLTF	TGTGCCAGCAGCTTCATGACAGGTGGGGCCAACGTCCTGACTTTC
TRBV29-1	few	TRBJ2-1	TRBD1	CSVADPGGEQFF	TGCAGCGTTGCGGACCCAGGGGGTGAGCAGTTCTTC
TRBV27	many	TRBJ1-2	-	CASSFRANYGYTF	TGTGCCAGCAGTTTTAGGGCCAACTATGGCTACACCTTC
TRBV15	many	TRBJ2-5	TRBD2	CATSSGGLAGGQETQYF	TGTGCCACCAGCAGCGGGGGACTAGCGGGGGGACAAGAGACCCAGTACTTC
TRBV3-1	few	TRBJ2-3	TRBD2	CASRRLAESTDTQYF	TGTGCCAGCAGACGACTAGCGGAGAGCACAGATACGCAGTATTTT
TRBV27	-	TRBJ1-1	TRBD1	CASSLRRDRPNTEAFF	TGTGCCAGCAGTTTGAGGAGGGACAGGCCGAACACTGAAGCTTTCTTT
TRBV25-1	-	TRBJ1-1	TRBD1	CASNQGGGVTEAFF	TGTGCCAGCAACCAGGGGGGCGGGGTCACTGAAGCTTTCTTT
TRBV18	few	TRBJ2-5	-	CASLVGQRETQYF	TGTGCCAGCCTGGTTGGACAGAGAGAGACCCAGTACTTC
TRBV24-1	few	TRBJ2-3	-	CATSGKQRATQDRTQYF	TGTGCCACCAGTGGTAAACAGCGGGCCACCCAGGACCGTACGCAGTATTTT
TRBV6-4	-	TRBJ2-1	-	CASSEGGTGYNEQFF	TGTGCCAGCAGTGAGGGAGGGACAGGATACAATGAGCAGTTCTTC
TRBV4-1	few	TRBJ1-1	-	CASSQAGFNTEAFF	TGCGCCAGCAGCCAGGCGGGGTTTAACACTGAAGCTTTCTTT
TRBV19	-	TRBJ1-1	TRBD1	CASTLQGAGNTEAFF	TGTGCCAGTACCCTACAGGGGGCTGGTAACACTGAAGCTTTCTTT
TRBV28	-	TRBJ2-5	TRBD2	CASIPGGPQETQYF	TGTGCCAGCATCCCGGGGGGTCCCCAAGAGACCCAGTACTTC
TRBV20-1	-	TRBJ2-3	-	CSAREERPPGSQYF	TGCAGTGCTAGAGAGGAAAGACCACCCGGATCGCAGTATTTT
TRBV6-2/TRBV6-3	-	TRBJ2-1	TRBD2	CASTLGGGGRNEQFF	TGTGCCAGCACCCTTGGCGGGGGGGGGAGAAATGAGCAGTTCTTC
TRBV20-1	many	TRBJ1-6	-	CSALGDNSYNSPLHF	TGCAGTGCCCTAGGGGACAACTCCTATAATTCACCCCTCCACTTT
TRBV10-3	many	TRBJ1-1	-	CAISESADLNTEAFF	TGTGCCATCAGTGAGTCGGCAGACTTGAACACTGAAGCTTTCTTT
TRBV7-9	-	TRBJ1-1	-	CASSLGEVFDEAFF	TGTGCCAGCAGCTTAGGGGAGGTGTTCGATGAAGCTTTCTTT
TRBV3-1	few	TRBJ1-5	TRBD1	CASSLGYGQGSGTQPQHF	TGTGCCAGCAGCCTGGGGTATGGACAGGGGTCCGGCACTCAGCCCCAGCATTTT
TRBV6-6	many	TRBJ2-5	-	CASSYSRGQETQYF	TGTGCCAGCAGTTACTCCCGGGGCCAAGAGACCCAGTACTTC
TRBV2	-	TRBJ1-5	-	CASSTGFGNQPQHF	TGTGCCAGCAGTACAGGGTTCGGCAATCAGCCCCAGCATTTT
TRBV10-1	-	TRBJ1-5	-	CASSDGAERNQPQHF	TGCGCCAGCAGTGACGGGGCAGAACGCAATCAGCCCCAGCATTTT
TRBV11-2	few	TRBJ2-5	TRBD2	CASSLAFLAGHQETQYF	TGTGCCAGCAGCTTAGCCTTCCTAGCGGGGCATCAAGAGACCCAGTACTTC
TRBV7-9	few	TRBJ1-3	-	CASSLFSGNTIYF	TGTGCCAGCAGCTTATTTTCTGGAAACACCATATATTTT
TRBV18	-	TRBJ1-1	-	CASTRAGAKGEAFF	TGTGCCAGCACCCGCGCAGGGGCCAAAGGTGAAGCTTTCTTT
TRBV20-1	-	TRBJ2-5	TRBD2	CSARPASGGAGQETQYF	TGCAGTGCTAGACCGGCTAGCGGGGGGGCTGGGCAAGAGACCCAGTACTTC
TRBV4-1	-	TRBJ1-1	-	CASSQVGRVRPEAFF	TGCGCCAGCAGCCAAGTTGGCAGGGTTCGGCCTGAAGCTTTCTTT
TRBV4-1	-	TRBJ2-5	TRBD2	CASSQVASGGTQETQYF	TGCGCCAGCAGCCAAGTGGCTAGCGGGGGGACCCAAGAGACCCAGTACTTC
TRBV12-3/TRBV12-4	-	TRBJ1-1	TRBD1	CATIDRGGTEAFF	TGTGCCACCATAGACAGGGGGGGCACTGAAGCTTTCTTT
TRBV3-1	-	TRBJ1-1	TRBD1	CASSPRDRWAEAFF	TGTGCCAGCAGCCCCCGGGACAGGTGGGCTGAAGCTTTCTTT
TRBV20-1	-	TRBJ1-3	-	CSASGGVGNTIYF	TGCAGTGCTAGTGGGGGGGTAGGAAACACCATATATTTT
TRBV20-1	many	TRBJ2-1	-	CSASRGNEQFF	TGCAGTGCTAGTCGGGGCAATGAGCAGTTCTTC
TRBV5-4	-	TRBJ2-4	-	CASSSEQRAKNIQYF	TGTGCCAGCAGCTCGGAACAGAGAGCCAAAAACATTCAGTACTTC
TRBV18	-	TRBJ1-5	-	CASSPPGPGNQPQHF	TGTGCCAGCTCACCACCAGGGCCAGGCAATCAGCCCCAGCATTTT
TRBV20-1	-	TRBJ2-5	-	CSAQKGGEKTQYF	TGCAGTGCTCAGAAAGGGGGGGAAAAGACCCAGTACTTC
TRBV5-1	few	TRBJ1-2	TRBD1	CASSLGQGAQGYTF	TGCGCCAGCAGCTTGGGACAGGGGGCGCAGGGCTACACCTTC
TRBV28	-	TRBJ2-5	TRBD2	CASSGAGGGQETQYF	TGTGCCAGCAGTGGGGCCGGGGGGGGGCAAGAGACCCAGTACTTC
TRBV19	-	TRBJ1-1	TRBD1	CASSGQGAPEAFF	TGTGCCAGTAGCGGACAGGGGGCGCCAGAAGCTTTCTTT
TRBV28	few	TRBJ1-3	-	CASSQPGASGNTIYF	TGTGCCAGCAGTCAGCCGGGGGCCTCTGGAAACACCATATATTTT
TRBV3-1	-	TRBJ2-2	-	CASSQVQGHGELFF	TGTGCCAGCAGCCAGGTACAGGGTCACGGGGAGCTGTTTTTT
TRBV5-1	few	TRBJ2-3	-	CASSLRAGPQDTQYF	TGCGCCAGCAGCTTGAGGGCTGGACCTCAGGATACGCAGTATTTT
TRBV10-3	-	TRBJ1-1	-	CAISESNSTNTEAFF	TGTGCCATCAGTGAGTCGAACAGTACGAACACTGAAGCTTTCTTT